This note documents a single TCR beta chain sequence. What it binds is not known. The TCR cDNA carried a universal primer site and UMIs from 5'RACE template switching. One entry per CDR3 protein results from TCRdb running MiXCR on the 5' RACE reads. The sample has approximately 580,000 distinct CDR3 sequences, less than 20% seen once. This specimen belongs to a study of T cells after yellow fever vaccination. Study at large: It was SMART-Seq v4 Ultra Low Input that prepared the fractions with low cell numbers.

Overall study results and limits: The secondary response showed a weaker magnitude and a faster peak, day 5 versus 15. It was a small share of clonotypes that appeared in both CD4 and CD8 compartments.

Germline V gene data show CDR1 as MNHNS and CDR2 as SASEGT. The CDR3 sequence is 13 residues long. V was pared by 6 bases and J by 7 bases, with 7 bases of the junction left unmatched. This clonotype was obtained from a man between 18 and 29 years old who received the YFV17D yellow fever vaccine. The chain employs TRBV6-1 and TRBJ2-5; 8 nucleotides align to TRBD1. Sequencing was performed on PBMCs, taken around 5 days after the first yellow fever vaccination. This chain's CDR3 is CASSRGTGGTQYF. As DNA, the CDR3 is TGTGCCAGCAGCCGAGGGACAGGAGGGACCCAGTACTTC.